The clone carrying this TCR beta chain was found a few times. The V end lost 3 bases, the J end lost 2 bases, and 15 bases lay between the germline ends. The CDR3 totals 16 residues. Germline assignment: CDR1 LGHDT and CDR2 YNNKEL (reference sequence). This record belongs to a study of naive and memory T cell subsets. The beta constant-region primer was an equimolar mix of two oligonucleotides covering TRBC1 and TRBC2. TCRdb analysed the UMI-ligation and nested PCR reads with MiXCR anew, one entry per CDR3 protein. The table includes 130,000 to 150,000 distinct CDR3 sequences, 17% detected once. The sequenced material came from naive CD4+ T cells from blood. The receptor's source is a human donor in good health. This chain connects TRBV3-1 to TRBJ2-3; possible D gene TRBD1, 5 bases. CDR3 loop: CASSHPLDKTTDTQYF. The DNA of the CDR3 is TGTGCCAGCAGCCATCCCTTGGACAAGACCACAGATACGCAGTATTTT.